The 24 T cell receptor beta chains in this list originate from one sample, sequenced in a study of T-cell memory formation after mild COVID-19. TCRdb reanalysed the 5' RACE reads using MiXCR and keeps one entry per CDR3 protein. The table includes about 560,000 distinct CDR3 sequences, about 20% detected once. Sequencing was carried out using PBMCs or a T cell subset sorted from them (not recorded which). The receptors shown here come from an adult woman who had mild COVID-19 (a few samples of this study predate the infection). Cell type and time point are not known.

The CDR3 bases are TGTGCCAGCAGCAAAGAGCAGTGGAGTAGCACAGATACGCAGTATTTT. Translated: CASSKEQWSSTDTQYF. The chain employs TRBV21-1 and TRBJ2-3. TRBV21-1 is a pseudogene locus. The CDR3 has 16 amino acids.

This chain joins TRBV20-1 and TRBJ1-1; D ambiguous. CDR1 is DFQATT, CDR2 SNEGSKA, per germline (reference sequence). The CDR3 is made up of 11 amino acids. Trimming cost V 7 bases and J 5 bases, with 11 bases left between them. The CDR3: CSVQEETEAFF. CDR3 DNA: TGCAGTGTCCAGGAGGAGACTGAAGCTTTCTTT.

The CDR3 sequence: CASSSRTSGTEETQYF. CDR3 bases: TGTGCCAGCAGCTCCAGGACTAGCGGGACAGAAGAGACCCAGTACTTC. This chain links TRBV7-9 with TRBJ2-5; 12 bases map to TRBD2. The CDR3 extends over 16 amino acids. Germline-derived CDR1 and CDR2 are SEHNR and FQNEAQ (reference sequence). Unmatched junction bases numbered 6, after V lost 4 bases and J lost 3 bases.

The V gene is TRBV2, the J gene TRBJ2-1, with TRBD2 identical over 11 bases. This CDR3 contains 17 residues. The germline CDR1 and CDR2 sequences are SNHLY and FYNNEI. J lost 3 bases, V lost 2 bases, and 6 bases had no gene match. The CDR3 protein is CASSEIGLAGRYNEQFF. In nucleotides, the CDR3 is TGTGCCAGCAGTGAAATAGGACTAGCGGGTCGCTACAATGAGCAGTTCTTC. Based on the CDR3 plus reference TRBV2 and TRBJ2-1, the full variable domain is EPEVTQTPSHQVTQMGQEVILRCVPISNHLYFYWYRQILGQKVEFLVSFYNNEISEKSEIFDDQFSVERPDGSNFTLKIRSTKLEDSAMYFCASSEIGLAGRYNEQFFGPGTRLTVL.

The sample holds a few counts of this clonotype. The chain couples TRBV15 to TRBJ1-4; 7 bases are shared with TRBD1. CDR1 is LNHNV and CDR2 is YYDKDF in the germline V gene (reference sequence). V was pared by 5 bases and J by 16 bases, with 13 bases of the junction left unmatched. This CDR3 is 13 amino acids long. This CDR3 is CATSPRTGEGRFF. As DNA, the CDR3 is TGTGCCACCAGCCCACGGACAGGCGAAGGTCGGTTTTTT.

The CDR3 here is CASIAGGNGYTF. For the CDR3, the DNA is TGCGCCAGCATTGCAGGGGGCAATGGCTACACCTTC. This chain connects TRBV23-1 to TRBJ1-2; TRBD1 agrees at 8 bases. TRBV23-1 is marked as an open reading frame, function uncertain. This CDR3 contains 12 residues. V shed 7 bases, J shed 6 bases, and the junction held 4 bases outside the gene matches.

This clonotype was seen a few times. The CDR3, as DNA: TGCGCCAGCAGCTTTGCCCCCCAGGAGACCCAGTACTTC. Translating it yields CASSFAPQETQYF. The chain has TRBV5-1 and TRBJ2-5; D is undetermined. V was trimmed by 2 bases and J by 5 bases, leaving 10 bases between them. This CDR3 has 13 residues. The germline V gene has CDR1 SGHRS and CDR2 YFSETQ.

This clonotype was picked up a small number of times. The rearrangement links TRBV5-5 to TRBJ2-7, with D perhaps matching TRBD1 or TRBD2 (5 bases each). CDR1 is SGHKS, CDR2 YYEKEE, per germline (reference sequence). Deletions cut 1 base from V and 1 base from J, with 18 bases between. This CDR3 contains 17 residues. The CDR3 nucleotides are TGTGCCAGCAGCTTGCTTTGGGTTGGGGACCGTTCCTACGAGCAGTACTTC. This sequence encodes CASSLLWVGDRSYEQYF.

This rearrangement joins TRBV10-1 to TRBJ1-1, with unresolved D. This CDR3 is 17 amino acids long. CDR1 is WNHNN, CDR2 SYGVQD, per germline (reference sequence). V lost 0 bases and J lost 3, with 17 bases in between. CDR3 sequence: CASSESRRAPGDTEAFF. The CDR3 DNA is TGCGCCAGCAGTGAGTCCCGAAGGGCGCCTGGGGACACTGAAGCTTTCTTT.

This clonotype was found a few times. The J gene is TRBJ1-2, the V gene TRBV30; D is undetermined. The germline gives CDR1 GTSNPN, CDR2 SVGIG (reference sequence). V gave up 4 bases and J gave up 4 bases, with 16 bases separating them. This CDR3 is built from 14 residues. CDR3 nucleotide sequence: TGTGCCTGGAACCGTGTGGGCAGGTTCTATGGCTACACCTTC. Its translation: CAWNRVGRFYGYTF.

This clonotype was seen a handful of times. The rearrangement joins TRBV6-6 to TRBJ2-3; D possibly corresponds to TRBD2 (6 bases). V was shortened by 6 bases and J by 8 bases, with 24 bases between the two germline ends. The CDR3 consists of 16 residues. Germline CDR1 and CDR2: MNHNY and SVGAGI (reference sequence). CDR3 nucleotide sequence: TGTGCCAGCAGCCCCGAAGTAGCGGCCCGCCTAGCTACGCAGTATTTT. Its protein is CASSPEVAARLATQYF.

The chain employs TRBV20-1 and TRBJ2-7, with D perhaps given as TRBD1 or TRBD2 (5 bases each). The CDR3 has 14 residues. The V and J ends lost 5 bases and 2 bases respectively, with 16 bases between them. CDR1 DFQATT and CDR2 SNEGSKA come from the germline V gene (reference sequence). Here the CDR3 reads CSAPRDGIPYEQYF. The CDR3 DNA follows: TGCAGTGCTCCCCGGGACGGCATTCCCTACGAGCAGTACTTC.

This clonotype was seen many times. This chain uses TRBV7-8 with TRBJ2-5; D tentatively fits TRBD1 or TRBD2 (5 bases each). CDR3 size: 16 residues. Germline CDR1 and CDR2: SGHVS and FQNEAQ. The V and J ends lost 3 bases and 5 bases respectively, with 19 bases between them. For the CDR3, the DNA is TGTGCCAGCAGCTTGGGGGTTTGGAAAGGCGGGGAGACCCAGTACTTC. Its translation: CASSLGVWKGGETQYF.

A few counts support this clonotype. The rearrangement uses TRBV20-1 and TRBJ1-3; no reliable D call. Germline CDR1 is DFQATT and CDR2 is SNEGSKA (reference sequence). This CDR3 is built from 12 residues. V lost 4 bases and J 4 bases, leaving 8 bases between the germline ends. CDR3 coding DNA: TGCAGTGCTATCTCCTGGGGAAACACCATATATTTT. It codes for CSAISWGNTIYF.

The gene calls are TRBV30 and TRBJ2-1; D may match TRBD1 or TRBD2 (5 bases each). V was shortened by 3 bases and J by 12 bases, with 18 bases between the two germline ends. CDR3 length equals 13 residues. Per the germline V gene, CDR1 is GTSNPN and CDR2 is SVGIG (reference sequence). CDR3 in amino acids: CAWSAELRGGQFF. In nucleotides, the CDR3 is TGTGCCTGGAGCGCGGAGCTACGTGGGGGGCAGTTCTTC.

There are a few counts of this clonotype. This sequence joins TRBV25-1 and TRBJ1-2; no definite D call. The CDR3 is 15 amino acids. V was clipped by 3 bases and J by 3 bases, with 14 bases between them. Germline V gene lookup returns CDR1 MGHDK and CDR2 SYGVNS. The CDR3 loop is CASSDGVDLDYGYTF. CDR3 DNA sequence: TGTGCCAGCAGTGACGGTGTAGACCTTGACTATGGCTACACCTTC.

The V gene is TRBV3-1, the J gene TRBJ2-7, with no clear D. The CDR3 consists of 13 residues. Per germline, CDR1 LGHDT and CDR2 YNNKEL (reference sequence). Trimming shortened V by 2 bases and J by 1 base, and 6 bases separated the two germline ends. Here the CDR3 reads CASSQSPSYEQYF. The CDR3 DNA reads as TGTGCCAGCAGCCAAAGCCCATCCTACGAGCAGTACTTC.

This clonotype occurred a few times. The chain combines TRBV20-1 with TRBJ1-2; D gene ambiguous. The CDR3 extends over 12 amino acids. The V gene lost 3 bases and the J gene lost 4 bases, with 9 bases spanning the gap. CDR1 and CDR2 (germline): DFQATT, SNEGSKA (reference sequence). The CDR3 loop reads CSASQAFYGYTF. The CDR3 coding sequence is TGCAGTGCTAGCCAAGCCTTCTATGGCTACACCTTC.

This chain uses TRBV7-9 with TRBJ2-7; TRBD1 agrees at 9 bases. The CDR3 totals 14 residues. The germline V gene encodes CDR1 SEHNR and CDR2 FQNEAQ (reference sequence). V gave up 3 bases and J gave up 5 bases; unmatched junction bases: 5. The CDR3: CASSLGQGLHEQYF. The CDR3 DNA reads TGTGCCAGCAGCTTGGGACAGGGCCTCCACGAGCAGTACTTC.

This clonotype was seen a handful of times. The chain is built from TRBV19 and TRBJ1-1; tentatively, D is TRBD1 (5 bases). Germline V gives CDR1 LNHDA, CDR2 SQIVND (reference sequence). This CDR3 spans 14 amino acids. V lost 5 bases and J lost 6, with 16 bases in between. The CDR3 protein is CASSANPRVAEAFF. CDR3 in DNA: TGTGCCAGTAGTGCCAACCCCAGGGTCGCTGAAGCTTTCTTT.

This clonotype was counted only a few times. The rearrangement uses TRBV6-5 and TRBJ2-7; D not resolved. The CDR3 has 12 amino acids. CDR1 and CDR2 from the germline V gene are MNHEY and SVGAGI. V was clipped by 8 bases and J by 8 bases, with 16 bases between them. CDR3 in DNA: TGTGCCAGCCTCGGCGAGTTCGGAAAGCAGTACTTC. This sequence encodes CASLGEFGKQYF.

This sequence joins TRBV2 and TRBJ1-2; weak D call: TRBD1 (5 bases). The length of the CDR3 is 13 residues. In germline, CDR1 is SNHLY, CDR2 FYNNEI. V gave up 4 bases and J gave up 8 bases, with 14 bases separating them. The CDR3, as DNA: TGTGCCAGCAGTGTAACGGGGCTCGAGGGCTACACCTTC. Translation: CASSVTGLEGYTF.

The chain links TRBV9 to TRBJ2-3; D gene ambiguous. This CDR3 has 13 amino acids. The germline V and J ends were trimmed by 0 bases and 6 bases, with 8 bases remaining between them. Germline V gene sequence: CDR1 SGDLS, CDR2 YYNGEE. CDR3: CASSVDWVDTQYF. For the CDR3, the DNA is TGTGCCAGCAGCGTAGATTGGGTGGATACGCAGTATTTT.

This clonotype was picked up a small number of times. The chain has TRBV9 and TRBJ2-2; the D is unclear. This CDR3 is built from 12 residues. V was cut by 3 bases and J by 7 bases, with 7 bases left in between. CDR1 and CDR2 (germline): SGDLS, YYNGEE. Here the CDR3 reads CASSDIFGELFF. CDR3 DNA: TGTGCCAGCAGCGACATTTTCGGGGAGCTGTTTTTT.